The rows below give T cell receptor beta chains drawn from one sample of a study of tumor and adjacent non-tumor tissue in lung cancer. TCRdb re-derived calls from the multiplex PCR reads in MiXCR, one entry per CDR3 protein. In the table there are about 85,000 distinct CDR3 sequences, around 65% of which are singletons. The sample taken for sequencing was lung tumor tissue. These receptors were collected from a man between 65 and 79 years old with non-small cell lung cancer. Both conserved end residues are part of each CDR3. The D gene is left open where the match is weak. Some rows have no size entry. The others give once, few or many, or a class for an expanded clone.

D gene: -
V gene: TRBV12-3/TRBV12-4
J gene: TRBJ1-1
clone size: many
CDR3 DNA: TGTGCCAGCAGCCCTTTGGGAGGCACTGAAGCTTTCTTT
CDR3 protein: CASSPLGGTEAFF

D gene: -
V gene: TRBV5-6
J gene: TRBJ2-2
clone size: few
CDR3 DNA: TGTGCCAGCAACTTGACCGGATTAAACACCGGGGAGCTGTTTTTT
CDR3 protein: CASNLTGLNTGELFF

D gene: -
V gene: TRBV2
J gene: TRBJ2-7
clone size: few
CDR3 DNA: TGTGCCAGCAGTGATGAGCGCGAGCAGTACTTC
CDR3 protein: CASSDEREQYF

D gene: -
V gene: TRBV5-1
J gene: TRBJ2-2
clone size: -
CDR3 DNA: TGCGCCAGCAGCCAGGACCCGAGCACCGTGGAGCTGTTTTTT
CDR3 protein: CASSQDPSTVELFF

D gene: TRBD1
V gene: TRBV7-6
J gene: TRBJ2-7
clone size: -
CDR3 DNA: TGTGCCAGCAGCATGGGACAGGAAGGGCAGTACTTC
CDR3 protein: CASSMGQEGQYF

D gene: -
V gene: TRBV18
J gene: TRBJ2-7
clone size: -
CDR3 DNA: TGTGCCAGCTCAGCCCAGCTAAGCCCCTACGAGCAGTACTTC
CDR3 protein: CASSAQLSPYEQYF

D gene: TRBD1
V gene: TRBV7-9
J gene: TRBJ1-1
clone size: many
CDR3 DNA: TGTGCCAGCAGCATTAAGGCCGGGACAGGGTCCACTGAAGCTTTCTTT
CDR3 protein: CASSIKAGTGSTEAFF

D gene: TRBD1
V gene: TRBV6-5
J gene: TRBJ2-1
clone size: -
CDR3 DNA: TGTGCCAGTAGGCCCCAGGGACAGGGGTCGCTTGATAGGCAGTTCTTC
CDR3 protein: CASRPQGQGSLDRQFF

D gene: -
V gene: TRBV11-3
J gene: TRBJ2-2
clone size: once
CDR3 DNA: TGTGCCAATAGCTTACCGAAAACCGGGGGCACCGGGGAGCTGTTTTTT
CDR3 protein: CANSLPKTGGTGELFF

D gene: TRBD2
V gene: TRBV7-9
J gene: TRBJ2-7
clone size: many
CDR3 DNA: TGTGCCAGCAGCTTCCAGACTAGCGGGAGGGCCCTTTCTCTCTACGAGCAGTACTTC
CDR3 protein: CASSFQTSGRALSLYEQYF

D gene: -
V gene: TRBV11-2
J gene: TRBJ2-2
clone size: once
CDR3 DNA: TGTGTCAGCAACTTACAGGGACCCGGGGAGCTGTTTTTT
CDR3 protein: CVSNLQGPGELFF

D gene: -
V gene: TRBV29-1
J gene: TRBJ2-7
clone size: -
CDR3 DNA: TGCAGCGTTGAAGTCGGAGGCTACGAGCAGTACTTC
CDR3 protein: CSVEVGGYEQYF